The rows below give T cell receptor beta chains drawn from one sample of a study of T cells in Graves' hyperthyroidism and ophthalmopathy. From the multiplex PCR reads, TCRdb called clonotypes with MiXCR, one entry per CDR3 protein. Of 350,000 to 500,000 distinct CDR3 sequences listed, about an eighth are singletons. The sequencing sample was made of blood. The receptors derive from a woman aged 18-35 years with Graves' hyperthyroidism. CDR3s include the opening cysteine and the closing phenylalanine or tryptophan. D genes are given only for firm matches. Size is omitted from some rows. Given values are once, few, many or a class for expanded clones.

>TRBV12-3/TRBV12-4|many|TRBJ2-7|NA
TGTGCCAGCTCCTGGGACACGAACTCCTACGAGCAGTACTTC
CASSWDTNSYEQYF
>TRBV27|few|TRBJ1-1|NA
TGTGCCAGCAGCCTAGGATTGGGGGCGGCTGAAGCTTTCTTT
CASSLGLGAAEAFF
>TRBV20-1|many|TRBJ2-7|NA
TGCAGTGCTAGAGTGGTGGGCTCCTACGAGCAGTACTTC
CSARVVGSYEQYF
>TRBV5-1|many|TRBJ2-7|NA
TGCGCCAGCCGTTCAATGGATGTGTACGAGCAGTACTTC
CASRSMDVYEQYF
>TRBV6-5|many|TRBJ2-3|NA
TGTGCCAGCAGTTACTCATCTAGCGGCACAGATACGCAGTATTTT
CASSYSSSGTDTQYF
>TRBV30|few|TRBJ2-1|TRBD1
TGTGCCTGGAGCCTTCTTAAGGGGGCGGGTGAGCAGTTCTTC
CAWSLLKGAGEQFF
>TRBV20-1|few|TRBJ2-2|NA
TGCAGTGCTAGTCTGGCGGGCACCGGGGAGCTGTTTTTT
CSASLAGTGELFF
>TRBV30|few|TRBJ2-2|NA
TGTGCCTGGAGTGTATTGGAGAACACCGGGGAGCTGTTTTTT
CAWSVLENTGELFF
>TRBV20-1|NA|TRBJ2-1|TRBD2
TGCAGTGCTGGGGGTCAGGTAGCGGGAGGGAATGAGCAGTTCTTC
CSAGGQVAGGNEQFF
>TRBV3-1|NA|TRBJ2-1|TRBD1
TGTGCCAGCAGCCAAGATAGGGGGACAGGGTTATACAATGAGCAGTTCTTC
CASSQDRGTGLYNEQFF
>TRBV2|many|TRBJ2-3|NA
TGTGCCAGCAGTAGTTGGAGATCCAGCACAGATACGCAGTATTTT
CASSSWRSSTDTQYF
>TRBV11-2|many|TRBJ2-2|NA
TGTGCCAGCAGCCACTACACCGGGGAGCTGTTTTTT
CASSHYTGELFF
>TRBV5-1|few|TRBJ2-1|NA
TGCGCCAGCAGCTTGTTCGTCGGAAACTCCTACAATGAGCAGTTCTTC
CASSLFVGNSYNEQFF
>TRBV6-1|few|TRBJ2-1|TRBD2
TGTGCCACCAACGGACTAGCGGGAAGCGATGAGCAGTTCTTC
CATNGLAGSDEQFF
>TRBV3-1|many|TRBJ2-7|TRBD2
TGTGCCAGCAGCCAAGAATTTGAACTAGCGGGAGAGGTTTGGGCCCACGAGCAGTACTTC
CASSQEFELAGEVWAHEQYF
>TRBV29-1|many|TRBJ2-2|TRBD2
TGCAGCGCAGGACTAGCGGGAAACACCGGGGAGCTGTTTTTT
CSAGLAGNTGELFF
>TRBV24-1|many|TRBJ2-3|NA
TGTGCCAGCGGCGAGGGGCCCACAGATACGCAGTATTTT
CASGEGPTDTQYF
>TRBV12-3/TRBV12-4|many|TRBJ2-1|TRBD2
TGTGCCAGCAGTTTTGTAACTAGCGGGAAGTTCCGGAAGAGGGCCCATGAGCAGTTCTTC
CASSFVTSGKFRKRAHEQFF
>TRBV24-1|many|TRBJ2-3|NA
TGTGCCACCTCCCAAGATGCGGGGACAGATACGCAGTATTTT
CATSQDAGTDTQYF
>TRBV6-1|many|TRBJ2-7|NA
TGTGCCAGCAGTCCTCAGGGGACCCACGAGCAGTACTTC
CASSPQGTHEQYF
>TRBV5-6|many|TRBJ2-5|NA
TGTGCCAGCAGCACGGGGGCAGGGATGCAAGAGACCCAGTACTTC
CASSTGAGMQETQYF
>TRBV20-1|many|TRBJ2-7|NA
TGCAGTGCTAGTATTGGCAACTACGAGCAGTACTTC
CSASIGNYEQYF
>TRBV30|many|TRBJ2-1|TRBD2
TGTGCCTGGAGTGTAAGCGGGAGGATCTTCTCCTACAATGAGCAGTTCTTC
CAWSVSGRIFSYNEQFF
>TRBV27|many|TRBJ2-1|NA
TGTGCCAGCAGCAAGACAGGAGGCGCCTACAATGAGCAGTTCTTC
CASSKTGGAYNEQFF
>TRBV28|many|TRBJ2-5|TRBD1
TGTGCCAGCAAGTTATCTGGGACAGGGGTCGTGGAGACCCAGTACTTC
CASKLSGTGVVETQYF
>TRBV9|NA|TRBJ2-5|NA
TGTGCCAGCAGCGTAGAGGAAGAGACCCAGTACTTC
CASSVEEETQYF
>TRBV2|NA|TRBJ1-1|NA
TGTGCCAGCAGTGTTTCCCCCGGGCAGAACACTGAAGCTTTCTTT
CASSVSPGQNTEAFF
>TRBV27|many|TRBJ1-2|NA
TGTGCCAGCAGTTTCCCGGGTCTTGGCTACACCTTC
CASSFPGLGYTF
>TRBV6-2/TRBV6-3|many|TRBJ2-1|NA
TGTGCCAGCAGTTACACAGGGACCAATGAGCAGTTCTTC
CASSYTGTNEQFF
>TRBV2|many|TRBJ1-2|TRBD1
TGTGCCAGCAGTTCCGGGACAGGGGGTATATATGGCTACACCTTC
CASSSGTGGIYGYTF
>TRBV28|many|TRBJ2-3|TRBD2
TGTGCCAGCAGTTTAGTCGTTTCTAGCGGTGTTTCAGATACGCAGTATTTT
CASSLVVSSGVSDTQYF
>TRBV7-3|many|TRBJ2-1|NA
TGTGCCAGCAGCTTATTTGTCTACAATGAGCAGTTCTTC
CASSLFVYNEQFF
>TRBV6-2/TRBV6-3|many|TRBJ2-1|NA
TGTGCCAGCAGTCTCGGGACCTCCTACAATGAGCAGTTCTTC
CASSLGTSYNEQFF
>TRBV7-9|few|TRBJ2-3|TRBD1
TGTGCCAGCAGCCAGACAGGGGCTGGGGATACGCAGTATTTT
CASSQTGAGDTQYF
>TRBV10-1|many|TRBJ2-3|NA
TGCGCCAGGACCGTGGGGGAGCAGCACACCCGGAGCACAGATACGCAGTATTTT
CARTVGEQHTRSTDTQYF
>TRBV20-1|NA|TRBJ2-1|TRBD2
TGCAGTCCCGCCACTAGCGGGAGTAATGAGCAGTTCTTC
CSPATSGSNEQFF
>TRBV11-2|many|TRBJ2-1|NA
TGTGCCAGCAGCTTAGTTCCAGCGGACACTTACAATGAGCAGTTCTTC
CASSLVPADTYNEQFF
>TRBV28|once|TRBJ1-5|TRBD1
TGTGCCAGCAGTACCAGGGGGACAGGGGGCAATCAGCCCCAGCATTTT
CASSTRGTGGNQPQHF
>TRBV11-3|many|TRBJ2-5|NA
TGTGCCAGCAGCTGGGCAGGGAATCGGGAGACCCAGTACTTC
CASSWAGNRETQYF
>TRBV12-3/TRBV12-4|many|TRBJ2-7|NA
TGTGCCAGCAGTTTCGGTCGGGGGAGCTACGAGCAGTACTTC
CASSFGRGSYEQYF
>TRBV28|many|TRBJ2-1|NA
TGTGCCACCCTGAGGGGCTATGAGCAGTTCTTC
CATLRGYEQFF
>TRBV5-1|many|TRBJ2-1|TRBD2
TGCGCCAGCAGCGGACTAGGGGTGGGGGAGCAGTTCTTC
CASSGLGVGEQFF
>TRBV6-1|many|TRBJ1-1|NA
TGTGCCAGCAGTTATTACCGTGGGACATTGAACACTGAAGCTTTCTTT
CASSYYRGTLNTEAFF
>TRBV3-1|many|TRBJ2-5|TRBD1
TGTGCCAGCAGCCACAGGACAGGGATACAAGAGACCCAGTACTTC
CASSHRTGIQETQYF
>TRBV2|many|TRBJ2-1|TRBD2
TGTGCCAGCACCCTCAGCGGGGGGCCCTACAATGAGCAGTTCTTC
CASTLSGGPYNEQFF
>TRBV25-1|many|TRBJ2-7|NA
TGTGCCAGCAGTGAATCCCGAGGGCGGCAGTACTTC
CASSESRGRQYF
>TRBV6-1|few|TRBJ1-6|TRBD1
TGTGCCAGCAGTTTGGTCAGGGGGCTTAATTCACCCCTCCACTTT
CASSLVRGLNSPLHF
>TRBV6-1|many|TRBJ2-1|TRBD2
TGTGCCAGCAAGACAAGCCGTGGGACTAGCGGTTACAATGAGCAGTTCTTC
CASKTSRGTSGYNEQFF
>TRBV2|many|TRBJ1-5|NA
TGTGCCAGCAGTTCTCCAGGGACAAGCAATCAGCCCCAGCATTTT
CASSSPGTSNQPQHF
>TRBV13|few|TRBJ2-6|NA
TGTGCCAGCAGCGGGGACCGCCCTTACTCTGGGGCCAACGTCCTGACTTTC
CASSGDRPYSGANVLTF